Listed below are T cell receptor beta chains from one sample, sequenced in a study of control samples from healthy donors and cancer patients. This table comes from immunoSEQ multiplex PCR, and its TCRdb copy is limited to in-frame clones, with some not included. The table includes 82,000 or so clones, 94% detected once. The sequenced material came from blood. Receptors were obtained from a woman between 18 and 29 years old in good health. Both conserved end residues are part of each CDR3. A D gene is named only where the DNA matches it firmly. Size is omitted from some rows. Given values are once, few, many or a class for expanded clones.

CDR3aa: CASSPQGGDEQYF
CDR3nt: TGTGCCAGCAGTCCCCAGGGTGGAGACGAGCAGTACTTC
j_gene: TRBJ2-7
abundance: NA
v_gene: TRBV11-3
d_gene: NA

CDR3aa: CASSLSRWGADGYTF
CDR3nt: TGTGCCAGCAGTTTAAGCCGGTGGGGGGCCGATGGCTACACCTTC
j_gene: TRBJ1-2
abundance: NA
v_gene: TRBV28
d_gene: NA

CDR3aa: CASSQGGTGRDYEQYF
CDR3nt: TGTGCCAGTAGCCAAGGGGGGACAGGGAGAGACTACGAGCAGTACTTC
j_gene: TRBJ2-7
abundance: NA
v_gene: TRBV19
d_gene: TRBD1

CDR3aa: CASSQPRQAGTAGEQYF
CDR3nt: TGTGCCAGCAGCCAACCCCGACAGGCCGGCACAGCAGGCGAGCAGTACTTC
j_gene: TRBJ2-7
abundance: NA
v_gene: TRBV3-1/TRBV3-2
d_gene: NA

CDR3aa: CASSSASAGVNEQYF
CDR3nt: TGTGCCAGCAGTTCCGCCTCGGCGGGGGTTAACGAGCAGTACTTC
j_gene: TRBJ2-7
abundance: once
v_gene: TRBV28
d_gene: TRBD2

CDR3aa: CASSLDPGGTNEQYF
CDR3nt: TGCGCCAGCAGCTTGGATCCTGGGGGTACGAACGAGCAGTACTTC
j_gene: TRBJ2-7
abundance: NA
v_gene: TRBV5-1
d_gene: NA

CDR3aa: CASSLRTLETQYF
CDR3nt: TGTGCCAGCAGTCTTCGGACACTCGAGACCCAGTACTTC
j_gene: TRBJ2-5
abundance: NA
v_gene: TRBV28
d_gene: NA

CDR3aa: CATSDLATGGNEQFF
CDR3nt: TGTGCCACCAGTGATTTAGCGACAGGCGGGAATGAGCAGTTCTTC
j_gene: TRBJ2-1
abundance: NA
v_gene: TRBV24-1
d_gene: NA

CDR3aa: CATSRESRGEQFF
CDR3nt: TGTGCCACCAGCAGGGAATCCAGGGGTGAGCAGTTCTTC
j_gene: TRBJ2-1
abundance: NA
v_gene: TRBV15
d_gene: NA

CDR3aa: CASSQESFALSGGNTIYF
CDR3nt: TGTGCCAGCAGCCAAGAATCCTTCGCCCTCTCGGGTGGAAACACCATATATTTT
j_gene: TRBJ1-3
abundance: NA
v_gene: TRBV4-2
d_gene: NA

CDR3aa: CASSLGHRNYEQYF
CDR3nt: TGTGCCAGCAGTCTCGGACATCGTAACTACGAGCAGTACTTC
j_gene: TRBJ2-7
abundance: NA
v_gene: TRBV6-5
d_gene: NA

CDR3aa: CSVDGQEDYYNEQFF
CDR3nt: TGCAGCGTCGACGGACAGGAAGATTACTACAATGAGCAGTTCTTC
j_gene: TRBJ2-1
abundance: NA
v_gene: TRBV29-1
d_gene: TRBD1

CDR3aa: CASSVTPGHTDTQYF
CDR3nt: TGTGCCAGCAGCGTCACACCCGGACACACAGATACGCAGTATTTT
j_gene: TRBJ2-3
abundance: NA
v_gene: TRBV9
d_gene: NA

CDR3aa: CASSLKAGLIEKLFF
CDR3nt: TGTGCCAGCAGTTTAAAGGCAGGTCTGATAGAAAAACTGTTTTTT
j_gene: TRBJ1-4
abundance: NA
v_gene: TRBV28
d_gene: NA

CDR3aa: CASSSTGTLEKLFF
CDR3nt: TGTGCCAGCAGTTCGACAGGGACTTTGGAAAAACTGTTTTTT
j_gene: TRBJ1-4
abundance: NA
v_gene: TRBV28
d_gene: TRBD1

CDR3aa: CASSRGWDLTSTDTQYF
CDR3nt: TGTGCCAGTAGTAGAGGGTGGGACCTAACTAGCACAGATACGCAGTATTTT
j_gene: TRBJ2-3
abundance: NA
v_gene: TRBV19
d_gene: NA

CDR3aa: CASSIAYRGTEQFF
CDR3nt: TGTGCCAGCAGCATCGCCTACAGGGGTACTGAGCAGTTCTTC
j_gene: TRBJ2-1
abundance: NA
v_gene: TRBV9
d_gene: TRBD1

CDR3aa: CASSSSGRSHEQFF
CDR3nt: TGTGCCAGTAGTTCTAGCGGGAGGTCCCATGAGCAGTTCTTC
j_gene: TRBJ2-1
abundance: NA
v_gene: TRBV19
d_gene: TRBD2

CDR3aa: CASSYHNTEAFF
CDR3nt: TGTGCCAGCAGCTACCACAACACTGAAGCTTTCTTT
j_gene: TRBJ1-1
abundance: NA
v_gene: TRBV11-2
d_gene: NA

CDR3aa: CSVCRGMNTEAFF
CDR3nt: TGCAGCGTATGTCGGGGAATGAACACTGAAGCTTTCTTT
j_gene: TRBJ1-1
abundance: NA
v_gene: TRBV29-1
d_gene: NA

CDR3aa: CASSLSGRAYNEQFF
CDR3nt: TGTGCCAGTAGTCTTAGCGGGAGGGCCTACAATGAGCAGTTCTTC
j_gene: TRBJ2-1
abundance: NA
v_gene: TRBV19
d_gene: TRBD2

CDR3aa: CASSIEFKPQPQHF
CDR3nt: TGTGCCAGTAGTATAGAATTTAAGCCTCAGCCCCAGCATTTT
j_gene: TRBJ1-5
abundance: NA
v_gene: TRBV19
d_gene: NA

CDR3aa: CASSPGEGQGIGEQFF
CDR3nt: TGTGCCAGCAGCCCCGGGGAGGGACAGGGGATAGGGGAGCAGTTCTTC
j_gene: TRBJ2-1
abundance: NA
v_gene: TRBV5-4
d_gene: TRBD1

CDR3aa: CASSPANTGELFF
CDR3nt: TGTGCCAGCTCCCCCGCGAACACCGGGGAGCTGTTTTTT
j_gene: TRBJ2-2
abundance: few
v_gene: TRBV12-3/TRBV12-4
d_gene: NA

CDR3aa: CAIPWTGNTGELFF
CDR3nt: TGTGCCATCCCGTGGACGGGAAACACCGGGGAGCTGTTTTTT
j_gene: TRBJ2-2
abundance: NA
v_gene: TRBV7-9
d_gene: NA

CDR3aa: CASSQTGTSGRGYEQYF
CDR3nt: TGTGCCAGCAGCCAGACAGGGACTAGCGGTCGAGGTTACGAGCAGTACTTC
j_gene: TRBJ2-7
abundance: NA
v_gene: TRBV4-2
d_gene: TRBD2

CDR3aa: CASSISYRADTQYF
CDR3nt: TGTGCCAGTAGTATTAGTTACAGGGCCGATACGCAGTATTTT
j_gene: TRBJ2-3
abundance: NA
v_gene: TRBV19
d_gene: NA

CDR3aa: CASAAGSYTGELFF
CDR3nt: TGTGCCAGCGCAGCGGGGTCTTACACCGGGGAGCTGTTTTTT
j_gene: TRBJ2-2
abundance: NA
v_gene: TRBV27
d_gene: TRBD2

CDR3aa: CASSIPGRNTGELFF
CDR3nt: TGTGCCAGTAGTATTCCCGGTCGGAACACCGGGGAGCTGTTTTTT
j_gene: TRBJ2-2
abundance: NA
v_gene: TRBV19
d_gene: NA

CDR3aa: CARASGEYYNEQFF
CDR3nt: TGTGCCAGAGCATCAGGGGAATATTACAATGAGCAGTTCTTC
j_gene: TRBJ2-1
abundance: NA
v_gene: TRBV2
d_gene: NA

CDR3aa: CASSPRTGSYNSPLHF
CDR3nt: TGTGCCAGCAGCCCGCGGACAGGATCATATAATTCACCCCTCCACTTT
j_gene: TRBJ1-6
abundance: NA
v_gene: TRBV3-1/TRBV3-2
d_gene: TRBD1

CDR3aa: CASSPRAGVADTQYF
CDR3nt: TGTGCCAGCAGCCCTCGCGCGGGGGTCGCAGATACGCAGTATTTT
j_gene: TRBJ2-3
abundance: NA
v_gene: TRBV3-1/TRBV3-2
d_gene: TRBD2

CDR3aa: CASSSPYNEQFF
CDR3nt: TGTGCCAGCAGCTCCCCCTACAATGAGCAGTTCTTC
j_gene: TRBJ2-1
abundance: NA
v_gene: TRBV7-9
d_gene: NA

CDR3aa: CASSETGSVRETQYF
CDR3nt: TGTGCCAGCAGTGAGACAGGTTCGGTGAGGGAGACCCAGTACTTC
j_gene: TRBJ2-5
abundance: NA
v_gene: TRBV25-1
d_gene: NA

CDR3aa: CASSLETYPVDYGYTF
CDR3nt: TGTGCCAGCAGCTTAGAGACGTACCCAGTCGACTATGGCTACACCTTC
j_gene: TRBJ1-2
abundance: NA
v_gene: TRBV13
d_gene: NA

CDR3aa: CASTSGKGYEQYF
CDR3nt: TGTGCCAGCACTTCGGGGAAAGGTTACGAGCAGTACTTC
j_gene: TRBJ2-7
abundance: NA
v_gene: TRBV28
d_gene: NA

CDR3aa: CASSEAPGTGGNTGELFF
CDR3nt: TGCGCCAGCAGTGAGGCCCCAGGGACAGGGGGTAACACCGGGGAGCTGTTTTTT
j_gene: TRBJ2-2
abundance: NA
v_gene: TRBV10-2
d_gene: TRBD1

CDR3aa: CASSGGQGVSQPQHF
CDR3nt: TGTGCCAGCAGCGGGGGACAGGGTGTCTCTCAGCCCCAGCATTTT
j_gene: TRBJ1-5
abundance: NA
v_gene: TRBV5-8
d_gene: TRBD1

CDR3aa: CSVDGLGSTGELFF
CDR3nt: TGCAGCGTTGATGGGCTGGGAAGCACCGGGGAGCTGTTTTTT
j_gene: TRBJ2-2
abundance: NA
v_gene: TRBV29-1
d_gene: NA

CDR3aa: CASSQGGTSRETQYF
CDR3nt: TGTGCCAGCAGCCAAGGGGGGACTAGTCGAGAGACCCAGTACTTC
j_gene: TRBJ2-5
abundance: NA
v_gene: TRBV14
d_gene: TRBD2

CDR3aa: CASSHLAGVQETQYF
CDR3nt: TGTGCCAGCAGCCACCTAGCAGGGGTCCAAGAGACCCAGTACTTC
j_gene: TRBJ2-5
abundance: NA
v_gene: TRBV7-3
d_gene: NA

CDR3aa: CATSDSRQAPETQYF
CDR3nt: TGTGCCACCAGTGATTCCCGACAGGCTCCGGAGACCCAGTACTTC
j_gene: TRBJ2-5
abundance: NA
v_gene: TRBV24-1
d_gene: NA

CDR3aa: CASSGPWSSYNEQFF
CDR3nt: TGTGCCAGCAGTGGCCCTTGGAGCTCCTACAATGAGCAGTTCTTC
j_gene: TRBJ2-1
abundance: NA
v_gene: TRBV25-1
d_gene: NA

CDR3aa: CASSIGSWVGTEAFF
CDR3nt: TGTGCCAGTAGTATAGGATCGTGGGTAGGTACTGAAGCTTTCTTT
j_gene: TRBJ1-1
abundance: NA
v_gene: TRBV19
d_gene: NA

CDR3aa: CASMARDVSNTGELFF
CDR3nt: TGCGCCAGCATGGCACGAGATGTTTCGAACACCGGGGAGCTGTTTTTT
j_gene: TRBJ2-2
abundance: NA
v_gene: TRBV5-1
d_gene: NA

CDR3aa: CATSDSGTSGGNEQFF
CDR3nt: TGTGCCACCAGTGATTCGGGCACTAGCGGGGGCAATGAGCAGTTCTTC
j_gene: TRBJ2-1
abundance: few
v_gene: TRBV24-1
d_gene: TRBD2

CDR3aa: CASSSDGYNEQFF
CDR3nt: TGTGCCAGCAGTTCTGACGGTTACAATGAGCAGTTCTTC
j_gene: TRBJ2-1
abundance: NA
v_gene: TRBV28
d_gene: NA

CDR3aa: CASRHRTATGELFF
CDR3nt: TGTGCCAGCAGACACCGAACAGCCACCGGGGAGCTGTTTTTT
j_gene: TRBJ2-2
abundance: NA
v_gene: TRBV2
d_gene: NA

CDR3aa: CASSFTKDTEAFF
CDR3nt: TGTGCCAGCAGCTTTACAAAGGACACTGAAGCTTTCTTT
j_gene: TRBJ1-1
abundance: NA
v_gene: TRBV7-2
d_gene: NA

CDR3aa: CASSLSDTEAFF
CDR3nt: TGTGCCAGCAGTCTCAGTGACACTGAAGCTTTCTTT
j_gene: TRBJ1-1
abundance: NA
v_gene: TRBV6-5
d_gene: NA

CDR3aa: CASWSHRGSGGELFF
CDR3nt: TGTGCCAGCTGGTCTCACAGGGGGTCAGGCGGGGAGCTGTTTTTT
j_gene: TRBJ2-2
abundance: NA
v_gene: TRBV2
d_gene: TRBD1

CDR3aa: CSASQISYGYTF
CDR3nt: TGCAGTGCAAGTCAGATAAGCTATGGCTACACCTTC
j_gene: TRBJ1-2
abundance: once
v_gene: TRBV20-1
d_gene: NA

CDR3aa: CASSDRVDNEQFF
CDR3nt: TGTGCCAGCAGCGACCGTGTTGACAATGAGCAGTTCTTC
j_gene: TRBJ2-1
abundance: NA
v_gene: TRBV9
d_gene: NA

CDR3aa: CASSVKGGGTEAFF
CDR3nt: TGTGCCAGCAGTGTCAAGGGGGGGGGAACTGAAGCTTTCTTT
j_gene: TRBJ1-1
abundance: NA
v_gene: TRBV25-1
d_gene: NA

CDR3aa: CASSPLGVAKNIQYF
CDR3nt: TGTGCCAGCAGCCCTCTTGGTGTGGCCAAAAACATTCAGTACTTC
j_gene: TRBJ2-4
abundance: NA
v_gene: TRBV28
d_gene: NA